Below, 10 T cell receptor beta chains from the same sample are listed, as sequenced in a study of post-analysis software for immune sequencing data. Overall study results and limits: Patients used about five TRBV segments, including TRBV5-6, TRBV5-1 and TRBV20-1, more often than controls.

No antigen has been identified for these receptors. Carried by the TCR beta cDNA libraries were unique molecular identifiers. In TCRdb, the PCR reads were re-called with MiXCR into one record per CDR3 protein. Among 750,000 to 950,000 distinct CDR3 sequences listed, around 45% were seen once. Sequencing used blood. These receptors came from a girl aged 10 to 17 with multiple sclerosis.

The chain recombines TRBV3-1 with TRBJ2-3; tentatively, D is TRBD2 (5 bases). The CDR3 has 16 amino acids. V was pared by 0 bases and J by 1 base, with 11 bases between. CDR1 is LGHDT, CDR2 YNNKEL, per germline (reference sequence). The CDR3 DNA sequence: TGTGCCAGCAGCCAAGATGTAGCGCGCGGCACAGATACGCAGTATTTT. Translated, it gives CASSQDVARGTDTQYF.

This rearrangement joins TRBV24-1 to TRBJ1-1, with D uncertain. CDR3 length equals 12 residues. Trimming cost V 4 bases and J 7 bases, with 9 bases left between them. Looked up from germline, CDR1 is KGHDR and CDR2 is SFDVKD. The CDR3 loop is CATSDPLGEAFF. The CDR3 DNA reads TGTGCCACCAGTGACCCCCTCGGTGAAGCTTTCTTT.

This clonotype was seen a handful of times. The chain combines TRBV10-3 with TRBJ2-3; possible D gene TRBD1, 6 bases. This CDR3 is 11 amino acids long. Germline CDR1 reads ENHRY; CDR2 reads SYGVKD. V lost 9 bases, J lost 3 bases, and 7 bases lay in between. The CDR3 spells CAIGTTDTQYF. CDR3 in DNA: TGTGCCATTGGGACAACAGATACGCAGTATTTT.

J is TRBJ2-3 and V is TRBV12-3 or TRBV12-4, with D perhaps given as TRBD1 or TRBD2 (5 bases each). With 11 bases removed from V and 4 bases from J, the gap between germline ends came to 19 bases. The CDR3 totals 14 residues. This CDR3 is CASQVGRAPDTQYF. CDR3 nucleotide sequence: TGTGCCTCCCAGGTGGGACGAGCCCCAGATACGCAGTATTTT.

The genes are TRBV10-3 and TRBJ1-1, with D unresolved. V was clipped by 3 bases and J by 5 bases, with 13 bases between them. Germline values: CDR1 ENHRY, CDR2 SYGVKD. The CDR3 has 14 amino acids. For the CDR3, the DNA is TGTGCCATCAGTGATCCGGTCGGAGGAACTGAAGCTTTCTTT. Protein sequence: CAISDPVGGTEAFF.

V gene TRBV4-1 combines with J gene TRBJ1-4, with a weak D call TRBD1 (5 bases). The CDR3 covers 12 residues. Trimming took off 4 bases at V and 6 bases at J, with 6 bases between the two ends. Per the germline V gene, CDR1 is MGHRA and CDR2 is YSYEKL. The CDR3 loop is CASSLQDEKLFF. Here the CDR3 DNA reads TGCGCCAGCAGCCTACAGGATGAAAAACTGTTTTTT.

This chain connects TRBV29-1 to TRBJ2-5, with D tentatively TRBD2 (5 bases). Deletions cut 1 base from V and 3 bases from J, with 9 bases between. This CDR3 has 13 residues. CDR1 and CDR2 from the germline V gene are SQVTM and ANQGSEA. This CDR3 is CSVEARTEETQYF. The CDR3 bases are TGCAGCGTTGAAGCGCGGACTGAAGAGACCCAGTACTTC.

The chain has TRBV4-2 and TRBJ1-6, with D tentatively TRBD1 (6 bases). V was trimmed by 1 base and J by 7 bases, leaving 11 bases between them. Germline V gene lookup returns CDR1 LGHNA and CDR2 YNFKEQ. The length of the CDR3 is 15 residues. The CDR3 loop is CASSQVRQVNSPLHF. In DNA form, the CDR3 reads TGTGCCAGCAGCCAAGTTCGACAGGTCAATTCACCCCTCCACTTT.

V and J are TRBV12-3 or TRBV12-4 and TRBJ2-5, with TRBD2 matching 12 bases. The CDR3 has 15 amino acids. V was pared by 4 bases and J by 5 bases, with 5 bases of the junction left unmatched. In nucleotides, the CDR3 is TGTGCCAGCAGTTCCCGACTAGCGGGAGAGGAGACCCAGTACTTC. Translating it yields CASSSRLAGEETQYF.

Turning to this clonotype: An end of the junction does not agree with germline; a read error may underlie this. The chain joins TRBV10-3 to TRBJ2-1; D is uncertain. The CDR3 length is 15 residues. Germline V gene data show CDR1 as ENHRY and CDR2 as SYGVKD. As DNA, the CDR3 is TGTGCCATTAGTGAGTCCTCGACTGCCGCGCGAGAGCAGTTCTTC. Its translation is CAISESSTAAREQFF.